These 29 T cell receptor beta chains originate from one sample sequenced in a study of T cell repertoires in cytomegalovirus infection. These receptors are not linked to any known antigen. TCRdb re-analysed the reads in MiXCR, keeping a single row per CDR3 protein. In the table there are about 770,000 distinct CDR3 sequences, under 35% of which are singletons. The input for sequencing was cultured CD8+ T cells from PBMCs, taken from culture after CMV antigen stimulation. The source of these receptors is a human donor in good health (CMV status not recorded). Some clones in this sample may be carry-over from other donors' samples.

This clonotype was seen more than once but under ten times. The rearrangement links TRBV7-8 to TRBJ1-1; unclear D gene. The CDR3 loop spans 14 amino acids. Germline loops: CDR1 SGHVS, CDR2 FQNEAQ. The germline V and J ends were trimmed by 2 bases and 5 bases, with 12 bases remaining between them. In DNA form, the CDR3 reads TGTGCCAGCAGCTTAAGGTCAAGTAGGACTGAAGCTTTCTTT. This sequence encodes CASSLRSSRTEAFF.

V is TRBV6-6 and J is TRBJ1-5; possibly TRBD1 for D (5 bases). The CDR3 runs 16 residues. Per the germline V gene, CDR1 is MNHNY and CDR2 is SVGAGI (reference sequence). V was trimmed by 4 bases and J by 1 base, leaving 14 bases between them. Here the CDR3 reads CASSSPGGGSNQPQHF. In DNA form, the CDR3 reads TGTGCCAGCAGTTCCCCTGGGGGGGGAAGCAATCAGCCCCAGCATTTT.

This chain links TRBV7-2 with TRBJ2-5, with D unclear. Looked up from germline, CDR1 is SGHTA and CDR2 is FQGNSA. The ends were cut back, 5 bases at V and 8 bases at J, with 24 bases in the middle. The CDR3 is made up of 16 amino acids. CDR3 nucleotides: TGTGCCAGCAGCCCCCCCCTCGGGCTACCTAAGAGAACCCAGTACTTC. As protein: CASSPPLGLPKRTQYF.

The sample holds a few counts of this clonotype. The chain uses TRBV15 and TRBJ2-1; D ambiguous. CDR3 length: 14 residues. Deletions cut 1 base from V and 8 bases from J, with 12 bases between. From germline, CDR1 is LNHNV and CDR2 YYDKDF (reference sequence). The CDR3 coding sequence is TGTGCCACCAGCAGAGGAGGTTCTAGTGATGAGCAGTTCTTC. Amino acids: CATSRGGSSDEQFF.

The rearrangement joins TRBV4-2 to TRBJ2-5; D tentatively fits TRBD1 or TRBD2 (5 bases each). This CDR3 contains 17 residues. Germline V gene data show CDR1 as LGHNA and CDR2 as YNFKEQ. V was cut by 2 bases and J by 0 bases, with 16 bases left in between. The CDR3 sequence is CASSQHGTATYQETQYF. The CDR3 nucleotides read TGTGCCAGCAGCCAACATGGGACCGCAACCTACCAAGAGACCCAGTACTTC.

A single count supports this clonotype. The chain employs TRBV9 and TRBJ1-2; D perhaps matches TRBD1 (6 bases). The CDR3 length is 15 residues. Trimming shortened V by 0 bases and J by 1 base, and 10 bases separated the two germline ends. In germline, CDR1 is SGDLS, CDR2 YYNGEE. Written as DNA, the CDR3 is TGTGCCAGCAGCGTAGTCAAGGGGGTTAACTATGGCTACACCTTC. Amino acids: CASSVVKGVNYGYTF. The full variable domain, with the rest looked up from reference TRBV9 and TRBJ1-2, is DSGVTQTPKHLITATGQRVTLRCSPRSGDLSVYWYQQSLDQGLQFLIQYYNGEERAKGNILERFSAQQFPDLHSELNLSSLELGDSALYFCASSVVKGVNYGYTFGSGTRLTVV.

Only a few counts were recorded for this clonotype. The chain employs TRBV12-3 or TRBV12-4 and TRBJ2-2; 8 bases align to TRBD2. This CDR3 has 16 residues. V lost 2 bases, J lost 3 bases, and 5 bases stayed unmatched. This CDR3 is CASSLRAGGYTGELFF. The CDR3 bases are TGTGCCAGCAGTTTAAGGGCGGGGGGATACACCGGGGAGCTGTTTTTT.

This clonotype has ten or more counts. The rearrangement uses TRBV7-2 and TRBJ2-2; 8 nucleotides match TRBD1. J was trimmed by 4 bases and V by 4 bases; bases with no gene match: 5. Germline CDR1 and CDR2: SGHTA and FQGNSA. The CDR3 is made up of 15 amino acids. CDR3 sequence: CASSSGQDGTGELFF. CDR3 in DNA: TGTGCCAGCAGCTCGGGACAGGACGGCACCGGGGAGCTGTTTTTT.

This clonotype was seen many times. The rearrangement uses TRBV7-2 and TRBJ1-2, with D possibly being TRBD1 (6 bases). In germline, CDR1 is SGHTA, CDR2 FQGNSA. The CDR3 is 15 amino acids. V was shortened by 7 bases and J by 5 bases, with 20 bases between the two germline ends. The CDR3 nucleotides are TGTGCCAGCAACCCTTTACGGGGGCGATCTTATGGCTACACCTTC. It encodes CASNPLRGRSYGYTF.

The chain uses TRBV3-1 and TRBJ2-1; weak D call: TRBD2 (6 bases). The length of the CDR3 is 16 residues. Trimming took off 0 bases at V and 2 bases at J, with 11 bases between the two ends. Germline values: CDR1 LGHDT, CDR2 YNNKEL (reference sequence). The chain's CDR3 is CASSQEAGPAYNEQFF. In nucleotides, the CDR3 is TGTGCCAGCAGCCAAGAGGCGGGGCCAGCCTACAATGAGCAGTTCTTC.

The genes are TRBV5-1 and TRBJ1-1, with 8 bases aligning to TRBD1. Germline CDR1 and CDR2: SGHRS and YFSETQ. The CDR3 has 14 residues. V shed 4 bases and J 7 bases; nucleotides not matched to a gene: 9. CDR3 in amino acids: CASSLIGDRGEAFF. The DNA for the CDR3 is TGCGCCAGCAGCCTCATTGGCGACAGGGGTGAAGCTTTCTTT.

In its sample, this clonotype was seen many times. The V call is TRBV7-2, the J call TRBJ2-7; 8 bases are a match to TRBD2. With V trimmed by 6 bases and J by 2 bases, 9 bases remained unmatched. The CDR3 extends over 15 amino acids. Germline values: CDR1 SGHTA, CDR2 FQGNSA. The chain's CDR3 is CASRESAGGTYEQYF. For the CDR3, the DNA is TGTGCCAGCAGAGAATCCGCGGGGGGAACCTACGAGCAGTACTTC. Filled out from reference TRBV7-2 and TRBJ2-7, the complete variable domain reads GAGVSQSPSNKVTEKGKDVELRCDPISGHTALYWYRQSLGQGLEFLIYFQGNSAPDKSGLPSDRFSAERTGGSVSTLTIQRTQQEDSAVYLCASRESAGGTYEQYFGPGTRLTVT.

This clonotype was recorded at least ten times. This chain joins TRBV5-6 and TRBJ1-2, with TRBD1 matching 8 bases. Germline V gene sequence: CDR1 SGHDT, CDR2 YYEEEE. Losses at the gene ends were 4 bases for V and 4 bases for J; bases not matched to a gene: 6. The CDR3 is made up of 14 amino acids. The CDR3 sequence: CASSHDRGPYGYTF. Written as DNA, the CDR3 is TGTGCCAGCAGCCACGACAGGGGCCCCTATGGCTACACCTTC.

This clonotype has at least ten counts. The V call is TRBV7-2, the J call TRBJ2-1; D is ambiguous. The CDR3 runs 15 residues. Germline CDR1 is SGHTA and CDR2 is FQGNSA. Trimming left V 1 base short and J 2 bases short, with 9 bases between. The CDR3 here is CASSLVTVTYNEQFF. CDR3 in DNA: TGTGCCAGCAGCTTAGTAACCGTCACCTACAATGAGCAGTTCTTC. The full variable domain, with the rest looked up from reference TRBV7-2 and TRBJ2-1, is GAGVSQSPSNKVTEKGKDVELRCDPISGHTALYWYRQSLGQGLEFLIYFQGNSAPDKSGLPSDRFSAERTGGSVSTLTIQRTQQEDSAVYLCASSLVTVTYNEQFFGPGTRLTVL.

The table lists this clonotype with a few counts. The chain uses TRBV24-1 and TRBJ2-1; 11 bases map to TRBD1. Germline-derived CDR1 and CDR2 are KGHDR and SFDVKD. This CDR3 has 17 amino acids. With 4 bases clipped from V and 4 bases from J, the junction kept 8 bases outside the gene matches. This CDR3 is CATSEDTGTGGYNEQFF. CDR3 in DNA: TGTGCCACCAGTGAGGACACCGGGACAGGGGGTTACAATGAGCAGTTCTTC.

In its sample, this clonotype was seen a few times. V is TRBV7-6 and J is TRBJ2-4, with 10 bases that match TRBD2. The CDR3 sequence is 16 residues long. The junction had 6 bases not matched to a gene; V was cut back by 5 bases and J by 2 bases. The V gene's germline CDR1 is SGHVS and CDR2 FNYEAQ. CDR3 sequence reads: CASSNSGGITKNIQYF. The CDR3 DNA sequence: TGTGCCAGCAGCAATAGCGGGGGGATTACCAAAAACATTCAGTACTTC.

This clonotype was detected a few times. The chain couples TRBV7-6 to TRBJ1-1; D gene unclear. Germline values: CDR1 SGHVS, CDR2 FNYEAQ. The CDR3 contains 15 residues. V dropped 4 bases and J dropped 1 base, with 13 bases sitting between them. For the CDR3, the DNA is TGTGCCAGCAGCTGGGTAATGGGGAAGAACACTGAAGCTTTCTTT. This sequence encodes CASSWVMGKNTEAFF.

The gene calls are TRBV2 and TRBJ2-1; no clear D. Germline V lookup: CDR1 SNHLY, CDR2 FYNNEI. The CDR3 is made up of 12 amino acids. Trimming removed 7 bases from V and 4 bases from J, with 8 bases in between. Here the CDR3 reads CASKGRYNEQFF. In DNA, the CDR3 is TGTGCCAGCAAAGGACGATACAATGAGCAGTTCTTC.

The rearrangement links TRBV6-5 to TRBJ2-1; weak D call: TRBD2 (7 bases). Germline V gene data show CDR1 as MNHEY and CDR2 as SVGAGI. The CDR3 sequence is 17 residues long. The V end lost 2 bases, the J end lost 1 base, and 15 bases lay between the germline ends. CDR3 sequence: CASSYPREGGSYNEQFF. DNA of the CDR3: TGTGCCAGCAGTTACCCCAGGGAGGGGGGTTCCTACAATGAGCAGTTCTTC.

The chain uses TRBV12-3 or TRBV12-4 and TRBJ1-2; a possible D gene is TRBD1 (6 bases). The CDR3 runs to 16 residues. Trimming left V 5 bases short and J 4 bases short, with 20 bases between. The CDR3 protein is CASSPRTSTGFYGYTF. CDR3 bases: TGTGCCAGCAGTCCCCGAACCTCAACAGGGTTCTATGGCTACACCTTC.

The rearrangement joins TRBV12-3 or TRBV12-4 to TRBJ2-3; D remains unclear. The CDR3 is 16 residues long. V lost 6 bases and J lost 4, with 20 bases in between. CDR3 protein: CASRFLDALVADTQYF. In DNA, the CDR3 is TGTGCCAGCAGGTTTCTAGACGCCTTAGTGGCAGATACGCAGTATTTT.

The chain joins TRBV2 to TRBJ2-1; 9 nucleotides agree with TRBD2. The V gene's germline CDR1 is SNHLY and CDR2 FYNNEI. This CDR3 is built from 14 residues. Trimming removed 0 bases from V and 11 bases from J; junction bases left unmatched: 5. As DNA, the CDR3 is TGTGCCAGCAGTGAAGCCCTAGCGGGGCCACAGCAGTTCTTC. Protein: CASSEALAGPQQFF.

Concerning this clonotype: A much larger clone lies a single base off, so this may be a read error. The chain is built from TRBV7-2 and TRBJ2-1, with TRBD2 as a possible D gene (5 bases). Deletions cut 8 bases from V and 2 bases from J, with 22 bases between. Germline lookup yields CDR1 SGHTA and CDR2 FQGNSA. There are 17 residues in the CDR3. The CDR3 nucleotides are TGTGCCAGCGGTTCAACTGGCGGGCTTTATACCTACAATGAGCAGTTCTTC. Translation: CASGSTGGLYTYNEQFF.

This clonotype was seen repeatedly, ten times or more. This chain links TRBV6-1 with TRBJ1-2; no firm D call. Trimming stripped 1 base from V and 3 bases from J, with 12 bases between. Germline V gene sequence: CDR1 MNHNS, CDR2 SASEGT. CDR3 size: 15 residues. CDR3 coding DNA: TGTGCCAGCAGTGAAGACGGCAGCCCACACTATGGCTACACCTTC. It is translated as CASSEDGSPHYGYTF.

The V and J genes are TRBV5-3 and TRBJ2-1; D uncertain. TRBV5-3 is an ORF, with its function uncertain. The V and J ends lost 2 bases and 7 bases respectively, with 13 bases between them. This CDR3 contains 14 residues. CDR3 coding DNA: TGTGCCAGAAGCTTACTTGGTAACGGGAATGAGCAGTTCTTC. It yields the protein CARSLLGNGNEQFF.

This rearrangement joins TRBV6-2 or TRBV6-3 to TRBJ1-2, with D possibly being TRBD1 (5 bases). The CDR3 covers 11 residues. CDR1 and CDR2 from the germline V gene are MNHEY and SVGEGT. The V end lost 9 bases, the J end lost 4 bases, and 9 bases lay between the germline ends. For the CDR3, the DNA is TGTGCCAGTTCGACAGTCTATGGCTACACCTTC. Its protein is CASSTVYGYTF.

This clonotype was observed a handful of times. The rearrangement links TRBV27 to TRBJ2-1, with D possibly matching TRBD2 (5 bases). The CDR3 is 14 residues long. V lost 8 bases and J 0 bases, leaving 11 bases between the germline ends. The V gene's germline CDR1 is MNHEY and CDR2 SMNVEV (reference sequence). CDR3 sequence reads: CASLASSSYNEQFF. The CDR3 nucleotides read TGTGCCAGCTTAGCGTCGAGCTCCTACAATGAGCAGTTCTTC.

The chain has TRBV27 and TRBJ2-5, with no clear D. The germline V gene has CDR1 MNHEY and CDR2 SMNVEV (reference sequence). The CDR3 extends over 13 amino acids. V lost 6 bases and J 1 base, leaving 9 bases between the germline ends. Here the CDR3 DNA reads TGTGCCAGCAGCCGGACGGTCCAAGAGACCCAGTACTTC. The encoded protein is CASSRTVQETQYF.

The table lists this clonotype with a few counts. The chain uses TRBV6-5 and TRBJ2-5; TRBD2 agrees at 7 bases. The CDR3 is made up of 16 amino acids. Trimming removed 2 bases from V and 4 bases from J; junction bases left unmatched: 10. Germline V gene lookup returns CDR1 MNHEY and CDR2 SVGAGI. CDR3 sequence reads: CASSYAPGGFGETQYF. For the CDR3, the DNA is TGTGCCAGCAGTTACGCCCCGGGGGGATTCGGAGAGACCCAGTACTTC.